The 8 T cell receptor beta chains below were found in one sample sequenced in a study of blood T cell repertoires in COVID-19. Profiled with immunoSEQ multiplex PCR; TCRdb holds only in-frame clones, not every one. The repertoire holds about 250,000 clones, about four fifths seen once, with more than 7% in the top ten. Sequenced material: peripheral blood. The receptors shown here come from an elderly man with acute or convalescent COVID-19.

In regard to this clone: The sample has other DNA sequences that encode this CDR3 too. The genes are TRBV5-4 and TRBJ2-7; D might be TRBD1 (6 bases). CDR3 length: 14 residues. V was shortened by 0 bases and J by 0 bases, with 7 bases between the two germline ends. Germline V gene sequence: CDR1 SGHNT, CDR2 YYREEE (reference sequence). The CDR3 spells CASSLGGGSYEQYF. CDR3 nucleotides: TGTGCCAGCAGCTTGGGAGGGGGCTCCTACGAGCAGTACTTC.

The chain has TRBV19 and TRBJ1-5, with D unresolved. From germline, CDR1 is LNHDA and CDR2 SQIVND (reference sequence). The CDR3 has 12 amino acids. V was trimmed by 10 bases and J by 5 bases, leaving 12 bases between them. This CDR3 reads CATTPGHQPQHF. In nucleotides, the CDR3 is TGTGCCACCACCCCGGGTCATCAGCCCCAGCATTTT.

This chain links TRBV30 with TRBJ2-7; TRBD2 matches 10 bases. CDR3 length: 17 residues. Germline V gene lookup returns CDR1 GTSNPN and CDR2 SVGIG (reference sequence). Germline trimming cut 4 bases from V and 0 bases from J; bases unmatched to any gene: 12. Written as DNA, the CDR3 is TGTGCCTGGACAAGTAGCGGGAGGCTCCCAAGCTCCTACGAGCAGTACTTC. This gives the protein CAWTSSGRLPSSYEQYF.

The genes are TRBV2 and TRBJ1-2; D not resolved. Germline V lookup: CDR1 SNHLY, CDR2 FYNNEI. Trimming cost V 4 bases and J 4 bases, with 10 bases left between them. The CDR3 has 13 residues. This CDR3 is CASSGRLSYGYTF. DNA for the CDR3: TGTGCCAGCAGTGGAAGACTCTCCTATGGCTACACCTTC.

The V call is TRBV2, the J call TRBJ1-1, with TRBD1 identical over 11 bases. Trimming took 9 bases from V and 0 from J; bases not matched to a gene: 6. The germline gives CDR1 SNHLY, CDR2 FYNNEI. This CDR3 spans 15 amino acids. For the CDR3, the DNA is TGTGCCAGAGCCCGGGACAGGGGGATGAACACTGAAGCTTTCTTT. As protein: CARARDRGMNTEAFF.

This chain joins TRBV5-5 and TRBJ1-2; no clear D. Trimming removed 0 bases at V and 0 bases at J, with 6 bases between. The CDR3 sequence is 14 residues long. From germline, CDR1 is SGHKS and CDR2 YYEKEE (reference sequence). CDR3 bases: TGTGCCAGCAGCTTGGGACACGCTAACTATGGCTACACCTTC. This translates into CASSLGHANYGYTF.

The rearrangement links TRBV7-9 to TRBJ2-7; 9 bases map to TRBD1. This CDR3 contains 14 residues. CDR1 SEHNR and CDR2 FQNEAQ come from the germline V gene (reference sequence). V shed 4 bases, J shed 2 bases, and the junction held 3 bases outside the gene matches. The CDR3 is CASSSGTGTYEQYF. For the CDR3, the DNA is TGTGCCAGCAGCTCCGGGACAGGGACCTACGAGCAGTACTTC.

The chain employs TRBV29-1 and TRBJ1-2; 8 nucleotides align to TRBD1. J was trimmed by 1 base and V by 4 bases; bases with no gene match: 5. Germline lookup yields CDR1 SQVTM and CDR2 ANQGSEA. CDR3 length: 14 residues. CDR3 bases: TGCAGCGTTGCGGCAGGGGGCGGTAACTATGGCTACACCTTC. Translated, it gives CSVAAGGGNYGYTF.